The 27 T cell receptor beta chains presented below share a single source sample, sequenced in a study of spatial heterogeneity in lung cancer (dated 2019 in TCRdb). To prepare the library, 5' RACE was applied. Instrument on record: NextSeq 500. TCRdb reprocessing: public reads trimmed at Q25 with fastp, clones called with MiXCR, in-frame beta chains kept. CDR3 protein duplicates are merged, each entry listing the most common genes and DNA. This sample has about 38,000 distinct CDR3 sequences in its table, and around 7.2% of those were observed once. Clones ranked in the top ten supply 28% of the sample. In the paper's terms, the time point label means: sample taken at primary tumor resection. Specimen: PBMCs, collected at surgery. These receptors all stem from a male donor with early-stage non-small cell lung cancer.

This clonotype was seen a few times. The chain is built from TRBV7-3 and TRBJ2-2, with a possible D match to TRBD1 (5 bases). The V end was cut by 5 bases, the J end by 1 base, with 20 bases between. Germline CDR1 reads SGHTA; CDR2 reads FQGTGA. The CDR3 sequence is 18 residues long. CDR3 residues: CASSPIFGQGKNTGELFF. In DNA form, the CDR3 reads TGTGCCAGCAGCCCAATTTTCGGGCAGGGAAAGAACACCGGGGAGCTGTTTTTT.

The rearrangement uses TRBV4-1 and TRBJ2-1; the match to TRBD1 covers 8 bases. The CDR3 has 15 amino acids. Germline V CDR1 and CDR2: MGHRA, YSYEKL. The ends lost 1 base at V and 5 bases at J; junction bases unmatched: 4. CDR3 sequence (DNA): TGCGCCAGCAGCCAAGTACAGGGGGTCCACAATGAGCAGTTCTTC. Amino acid sequence: CASSQVQGVHNEQFF.

This clonotype was seen ten or more times. This chain connects TRBV6-5 to TRBJ1-5; D unclear. CDR1 is MNHEY and CDR2 is SVGAGI in the germline V gene. V lost 5 bases and J lost 9, with 14 bases in between. This CDR3 spans 13 amino acids. Here the CDR3 DNA reads TGTGCCAGCAGTGAGTCCCGTACACGGCCCCAGCATTTT. Encoded protein: CASSESRTRPQHF.

This clonotype was seen more than once but under ten times. V is TRBV29-1 and J is TRBJ1-1; no reliable D call. The germline CDR1 and CDR2 sequences are SQVTM and ANQGSEA. CDR3 length: 13 residues. V shed 3 bases and J shed 1 base, with 9 bases lying between them. Written as DNA, the CDR3 is TGCAGCGTTGATCCCACAGAGAACACTGAAGCTTTCTTT. Amino acid sequence: CSVDPTENTEAFF.

This clonotype was recorded many times. The J gene is TRBJ2-4, the V gene TRBV10-3; D possibly corresponds to TRBD1 (5 bases). The CDR3 totals 14 residues. CDR1 and CDR2 (germline): ENHRY, SYGVKD. V was shortened by 2 bases and J by 6 bases, with 11 bases between the two germline ends. The CDR3 spells CAISEGDSTNIQYF. CDR3 DNA: TGTGCCATCAGTGAGGGTGACAGCACAAACATTCAGTACTTC.

In this sample, this clonotype turned up many times. The CDR3 here is CASSLPLGGSYNEQFF. CDR3 nucleotides: TGTGCCAGCAGTCTTCCCCTTGGCGGCAGTTACAATGAGCAGTTCTTC. This chain links TRBV7-9 with TRBJ2-1; D unresolved. Germline V gene sequence: CDR1 SEHNR, CDR2 FQNEAQ (reference sequence). Trimming removed 6 bases from V and 4 bases from J, with 19 bases in between. CDR3 size: 16 residues.

In its sample, this clonotype was seen many times. CDR3 sequence: CASSHQVWNTEAFF. The DNA for the CDR3 is TGTGCCAGCAGCCATCAAGTTTGGAACACTGAAGCTTTCTTT. The rearrangement uses TRBV6-2 or TRBV6-3 and TRBJ1-1; D is undetermined. Germline V gene lookup returns CDR1 MNHEY and CDR2 SVGEGT. This CDR3 is built from 14 residues. Between the trimmed V and J ends, which lost 6 bases and 1 base, there was a span of 12 bases.

This clonotype was observed at least ten times. V usage is TRBV20-1 and J usage is TRBJ2-1; 8 nucleotides agree with TRBD2. CDR1 DFQATT and CDR2 SNEGSKA come from the germline V gene (reference sequence). The CDR3 covers 14 residues. The trim removed 3 bases at V and 4 bases at J, leaving 5 bases unmatched. The CDR3 loop is CSASLAGYYNEQFF. The CDR3 nucleotides read TGCAGTGCTAGTTTAGCGGGATATTACAATGAGCAGTTCTTC.

This clonotype has at least ten counts. The chain combines TRBV6-2 or TRBV6-3 with TRBJ1-6, with unresolved D. This CDR3 has 13 residues. Trimming took 4 bases from V and 7 from J, leaving 8 bases between them. Germline loops: CDR1 MNHEY, CDR2 SVGEGT. The CDR3 here is CASSSEPNSPLHF. The CDR3 nucleotides are TGTGCCAGCAGTTCTGAACCGAATTCACCCCTCCACTTT.

The chain carries TRBV7-9 and TRBJ1-1; perhaps TRBD1 as D (6 bases). Trimming removed 3 bases from V and 1 base from J, with 12 bases in between. The CDR3 has 15 residues. CDR1 and CDR2 (germline): SEHNR, FQNEAQ (reference sequence). For the CDR3, the DNA is TGTGCCAGCAGCTTTGGCAGGGGATGGAACACTGAAGCTTTCTTT. Residues: CASSFGRGWNTEAFF.

With regard to this clonotype: A much bigger clone sits one base away, suggesting this may be a read error. The rearrangement uses TRBV7-2 and TRBJ1-4, with TRBD1 as a possible D gene (5 bases). The CDR3 loop spans 13 amino acids. CDR1 and CDR2 from the germline V gene are SGHTA and FQGNSA. V was trimmed by 3 bases and J by 10 bases, leaving 12 bases between them. The CDR3 region has the DNA TGTGCCAGCAGCTTTGTCGTAGGGGCAAAACTGTTTTTT. It specifies CASSFVVGAKLFF.

This clonotype occurred many times. The gene calls are TRBV9 and TRBJ2-3; D remains unclear. CDR3 length equals 14 residues. Germline CDR1 reads SGDLS; CDR2 reads YYNGEE. Trimming took off 0 bases at V and 9 bases at J, with 14 bases between the two ends. The CDR3 DNA is TGTGCCAGCAGCGTAGTAGCCGAATTGGGAACGCAGTATTTT. This encodes CASSVVAELGTQYF. The variable domain in full, with the rest retrieved from reference TRBV9 and TRBJ2-3, is DSGVTQTPKHLITATGQRVTLRCSPRSGDLSVYWYQQSLDQGLQFLIQYYNGEERAKGNILERFSAQQFPDLHSELNLSSLELGDSALYFCASSVVAELGTQYFGPGTRLTVL.

The CDR3 region is CASSYPGQGDTQYF. CDR3 sequence (DNA): TGTGCCAGCAGTTATCCGGGACAAGGAGATACGCAGTATTTT. The rearrangement uses TRBV6-5 and TRBJ2-3; D perhaps matches TRBD1 (6 bases). The germline CDR1 and CDR2 sequences are MNHEY and SVGAGI. This CDR3 contains 14 residues. Trimming shortened V by 3 bases and J by 5 bases, and 12 bases separated the two germline ends.

This clonotype was counted many times. This rearrangement joins TRBV6-6 to TRBJ2-3, with D hard to call. Per the germline V gene, CDR1 is MNHNY and CDR2 is SVGAGI (reference sequence). Trimming pared 5 bases from V and 3 bases from J, leaving 3 bases between. The CDR3 sequence is 11 residues long. The CDR3 is CASSITDTQYF. Written as DNA, the CDR3 is TGTGCCAGCAGTATAACAGATACGCAGTATTTT.

This clonotype was observed many times. The chain has TRBV6-2 or TRBV6-3 and TRBJ1-1; a weak D match, TRBD1 (6 bases). The ends were cut back, 3 bases at V and 6 bases at J, with 17 bases in the middle. This CDR3 has 15 amino acids. From germline, CDR1 is MNHEY and CDR2 SVGEGT. The CDR3 region is CASSYWGRRAPEAFF. The DNA for the CDR3 is TGTGCCAGCAGTTATTGGGGGCGCAGGGCCCCTGAAGCTTTCTTT.

This clonotype was counted between two and nine times. The V and J genes are TRBV18 and TRBJ1-2; D call uncertain. CDR3 length equals 13 residues. V was cut by 3 bases and J by 2 bases, with 7 bases left in between. CDR1 and CDR2 from the germline V gene are KGHSH and LQKENI. The CDR3 protein is CASSPSGNYGYTF. In DNA, the CDR3 is TGTGCCAGCTCACCGTCGGGGAACTATGGCTACACCTTC.

There are a few counts of this clonotype. The rearrangement uses TRBV7-9 and TRBJ1-6, with D tentatively TRBD1 (5 bases). Germline V gene lookup returns CDR1 SEHNR and CDR2 FQNEAQ (reference sequence). Trimming cost V 4 bases and J 5 bases, with 9 bases left between them. CDR3 length equals 14 residues. CDR3 coding DNA: TGTGCCAGCAGCTGGGACGGACATAATTCACCCCTCCACTTT. Translating gives CASSWDGHNSPLHF.

This clonotype came up once. This may stem from a read error, because a much larger clone lies one nucleotide away. V is TRBV7-9 and J is TRBJ2-1; D uncertain. Germline CDR1 SEHNR, CDR2 FQNEAQ (reference sequence). CDR3 size: 19 residues. Trimming pared 5 bases from V and 4 bases from J, leaving 27 bases between. For the CDR3, the DNA is TGTGCCAGCAGCCCCCCCACTCGGTTTCGGCTAGTGGGGTACAATGAGCAGTTCTTC. This encodes CASSPPTRFRLVGYNEQFF.

This chain links TRBV6-4 with TRBJ2-2; 7 bases fit TRBD2. Germline CDR1 and CDR2: MRHNA and SNTAGT. The V and J ends lost 6 bases and 1 base, in that order; junction bases with no gene match: 2. The CDR3 spans 14 residues. CDR3 nucleotide sequence: TGTGCCAGCAGGCGGGAGCAGAACACCGGGGAGCTGTTTTTT. This encodes CASRREQNTGELFF.

This clonotype was recorded a few times. V is TRBV27 and J is TRBJ2-7, with TRBD1 identical over 7 bases. The CDR3 consists of 15 residues. Germline-derived CDR1 and CDR2 are MNHEY and SMNVEV (reference sequence). The J segment lost 7 bases and the V segment lost 0 bases, leaving 9 bases of the junction unmatched. Written as DNA, the CDR3 is TGTGCCAGCAGTTTATCGATTTTAGGGGGCTATGAGCAGTACTTC. Its protein product is CASSLSILGGYEQYF.

This clonotype was recorded many times. This chain's CDR3 is CAIQVEGMSSYNSPLHF. DNA for the CDR3: TGTGCCATCCAGGTAGAGGGAATGAGCTCCTATAATTCACCCCTCCACTTT. The chain links TRBV6-6 to TRBJ1-6; D not resolved. CDR3 length: 17 amino acids. CDR1 is MNHNY and CDR2 is SVGAGI in the germline V gene (reference sequence). The V and J ends lost 10 bases and 0 bases respectively, with 19 bases between them.

This clonotype was seen at least ten times. The chain employs TRBV16 and TRBJ2-1; D is uncertain. Germline lookup yields CDR1 KGHSY and CDR2 FQNENV. The CDR3 has 18 residues. V lost 2 bases and J 0 bases, leaving 17 bases between the germline ends. The CDR3: CASSQTHLPWDSYNEQFF. CDR3 nucleotide sequence: TGTGCCAGCAGCCAAACACACCTACCGTGGGACTCCTACAATGAGCAGTTCTTC.

This chain connects TRBV27 to TRBJ2-2, with a possible D match to TRBD1 (6 bases). The germline V gene encodes CDR1 MNHEY and CDR2 SMNVEV (reference sequence). The V and J ends lost 3 bases and 6 bases respectively, with 14 bases between them. This CDR3 comprises 15 residues. The CDR3 reads CASSFRGTKPGELFF. DNA of the CDR3: TGTGCCAGCAGTTTTAGGGGGACCAAACCCGGGGAGCTGTTTTTT.

This clonotype was counted between two and nine times. The chain employs TRBV6-2 or TRBV6-3 and TRBJ1-2; D is unresolved. V gave up 5 bases and J gave up 2 bases, with 12 bases separating them. Germline assignment: CDR1 MNHEY and CDR2 SVGEGT. This CDR3 is built from 14 residues. CDR3 sequence reads: CASSDPTRNYGYTF. CDR3 nucleotides: TGTGCCAGCAGTGATCCGACAAGAAACTATGGCTACACCTTC.

This clonotype appeared many times. The V call is TRBV3-1, the J call TRBJ2-3, with D tentatively TRBD2 (5 bases). The germline gives CDR1 LGHDT, CDR2 YNNKEL (reference sequence). V lost 6 bases to trimming and J lost 6 bases, with 16 bases between them. The CDR3 totals 14 residues. CDR3 loop: CASRRAAGTDTQYF. Here the CDR3 DNA reads TGTGCCAGCAGACGGGCGGCGGGTACCGATACGCAGTATTTT.

This clonotype was counted only a few times. The chain has TRBV6-6 and TRBJ2-3, with TRBD1 identical over 10 bases. The CDR3 has 14 residues. In germline, CDR1 is MNHNY, CDR2 SVGAGI (reference sequence). The V gene end was trimmed by 4 bases and the J gene end by 6 bases; junction bases not matched to a gene: 4. The CDR3 reads CASSLTGGLDTQYF. The CDR3 nucleotides read TGTGCCAGCAGTTTGACAGGGGGCCTGGATACGCAGTATTTT.

Ten or more counts support this clonotype. The rearrangement links TRBV6-2 or TRBV6-3 to TRBJ1-5; 7 positions match TRBD1. V shed 6 bases, J shed 7 bases, and the junction held 6 bases outside the gene matches. Per the germline V gene, CDR1 is MNHEY and CDR2 is SVGEGT. The CDR3 runs 13 residues. As DNA, the CDR3 is TGTGCCAGCAGCCAGACAGGGTGGCAGCCCCAGCATTTT. Its translation is CASSQTGWQPQHF.